Shown below are 13 T cell receptor beta chains from a single sample sequenced in a study of blood T cells in healthy people across ages. Primers used in a second PCR of roughly 6 to 11 cycles were a sample-barcoded 5' primer and a J-beta primer mix. One entry per CDR3 protein, called by TCRdb with MiXCR from the 5' RACE reads. Among 600,000 or so distinct CDR3 sequences listed, about 45% were seen once. The sample taken for sequencing was blood. The receptors shown here come from a man at least 80 years old in good health.

The chain is built from TRBV27 and TRBJ2-7, with D perhaps TRBD1 or TRBD2 (6 bases each). The CDR3 spans 16 residues. Germline CDR1 reads MNHEY; CDR2 reads SMNVEV (reference sequence). V lost 4 bases and J lost 3, with 19 bases in between. CDR3 in DNA: TGTGCCAGCAGTTCCCCTGGGGCGGGACACGGCTACGAGCAGTACTTC. It specifies CASSSPGAGHGYEQYF.

The sample holds a few counts of this clonotype. This chain links TRBV6-2 or TRBV6-3 with TRBJ2-7, with 7 bases aligning to TRBD1. V was pared by 6 bases and J by 2 bases, with 7 bases of the junction left unmatched. This CDR3 region has 14 residues. The germline V gene has CDR1 MNHEY and CDR2 SVGEGT. The CDR3 protein is CASSGDRATYEQYF. The CDR3 nucleotides read TGTGCCAGCAGCGGGGACAGAGCAACCTACGAGCAGTACTTC.

The chain joins TRBV2 to TRBJ2-1, with 11 bases fitting TRBD2. CDR1 is SNHLY, CDR2 FYNNEI, per germline. Unmatched junction bases numbered 7, after V lost 2 bases and J lost 1 base. This CDR3 has 18 residues. The CDR3 protein is CASSESSSGGSSYNEQFF. CDR3 DNA sequence: TGTGCCAGCAGTGAATCCTCTAGCGGGGGGTCATCCTACAATGAGCAGTTCTTC.

This clonotype was observed a few times. The V and J genes are TRBV7-8 and TRBJ2-7; D might be TRBD1 or TRBD2, each matching 6 bases. There are 15 residues in the CDR3. Germline V gene sequence: CDR1 SGHVS, CDR2 FQNEAQ. V was clipped by 3 bases and J by 0 bases, with 12 bases between them. CDR3 loop: CASSFPGGRSYEQYF. The CDR3 region has the DNA TGTGCCAGCAGCTTCCCTGGGGGGCGCTCCTACGAGCAGTACTTC.

A note on this clonotype: At one end the junction does not follow the germline gene, possibly because of a read error. The chain recombines TRBV20-1 with TRBJ2-7, with D perhaps matching TRBD1 or TRBD2 (5 bases each). Germline CDR1 and CDR2: DFQATT and SNEGSKA (reference sequence). This CDR3 is built from 13 residues. The CDR3 nucleotides read TGCGGTGCTAGCCATCAGGGTGCCCACGAGCAGTACTTC. This gives the protein CGASHQGAHEQYF.

The CDR3 region is CASSPGSSGDYEQYF. The CDR3 region has the DNA TGTGCCAGCTCACCGGGGTCTAGCGGGGATTACGAGCAGTACTTC. This chain links TRBV18 with TRBJ2-7; 9 positions match TRBD2. The ends lost 3 bases at V and 4 bases at J; junction bases unmatched: 7. This CDR3 is 15 amino acids long. Looked up from germline, CDR1 is KGHSH and CDR2 is LQKENI.

This clonotype was detected a few times. The chain uses TRBV7-2 and TRBJ2-3, with D perhaps TRBD2 (6 bases). The CDR3 length is 15 residues. CDR1 and CDR2 from the germline V gene are SGHTA and FQGNSA. V was trimmed by 2 bases and J by 3 bases, leaving 12 bases between them. CDR3 sequence reads: CASSLRLAPTDTQYF. DNA for the CDR3: TGTGCCAGCAGCTTAAGGCTAGCGCCAACAGATACGCAGTATTTT. Complete variable domain (other parts from reference TRBV7-2 and TRBJ2-3): GAGVSQSPSNKVTEKGKDVELRCDPISGHTALYWYRQSLGQGLEFLIYFQGNSAPDKSGLPSDRFSAERTGGSVSTLTIQRTQQEDSAVYLCASSLRLAPTDTQYFGPGTRLTVL.

V is TRBV6-1 and J is TRBJ1-2, with D perhaps TRBD1 (5 bases). Germline loops: CDR1 MNHNS, CDR2 SASEGT. V was pared by 7 bases and J by 2 bases, with 11 bases between. This CDR3 region has 13 residues. CDR3 DNA sequence: TGTGCCAGCATCCAGGAGGGGAACTATGGCTACACCTTC. Protein: CASIQEGNYGYTF.

With respect to this clonotype: At one end, the junction sequence differs from germline, possibly due to a read error. V is TRBV20-1 and J is TRBJ2-4; the D is unclear. This CDR3 is 15 amino acids long. CDR1 and CDR2 from the germline V gene are DFQATT and SNEGSKA (reference sequence). DNA for the CDR3: TGCGGTGCTGGCGGCGGAGCAGTGGGCAAAAACATTCAGTACTTC. This encodes CGAGGGAVGKNIQYF.

Only a few counts were recorded for this clonotype. The J gene is TRBJ2-1, the V gene TRBV5-1; 10 positions match TRBD2. The CDR3 covers 16 residues. From germline, CDR1 is SGHRS and CDR2 YFSETQ. The junction had 5 bases not matched to a gene; V was cut back by 0 bases and J by 5 bases. The DNA of the CDR3 is TGCGCCAGCAGCTTGGACCCTAGCGGGAGCCACAATGAGCAGTTCTTC. This sequence encodes CASSLDPSGSHNEQFF.

This clonotype was seen a few times. The chain couples TRBV4-3 to TRBJ2-3, with 7 bases fitting TRBD2. CDR3 length: 20 amino acids. Trimming cost V 3 bases and J 0 bases; bases outside gene matches: 18. Germline V gene lookup returns CDR1 LGHNA and CDR2 YSLEER. The CDR3 loop is CASSHPSRLADLHSTDTQYF. The CDR3 DNA reads as TGCGCCAGCAGCCACCCTTCACGGCTAGCGGACCTGCATAGCACAGATACGCAGTATTTT.

V usage is TRBV7-2 and J usage is TRBJ1-1, with D possibly matching TRBD1 (5 bases). There are 13 residues in the CDR3. Germline lookup yields CDR1 SGHTA and CDR2 FQGNSA. The V gene lost 5 bases and the J gene lost 4 bases, with 11 bases spanning the gap. The DNA of the CDR3 is TGTGCCAGCAGCCCAGGGTCTGGCACTGAAGCTTTCTTT. As protein: CASSPGSGTEAFF.

The chain couples TRBV6-1 to TRBJ1-2; 7 bases agree with TRBD1. Germline values: CDR1 MNHNS, CDR2 SASEGT. V trimming: 2 bases; J trimming: 8 bases; junction bases outside the gene matches: 11. The CDR3 is made up of 15 amino acids. The CDR3 protein is CASSEQSRGQVGYTF. DNA for the CDR3: TGTGCCAGCAGTGAACAATCGAGGGGGCAGGTCGGCTACACCTTC.